These 18 T cell receptor beta chains originate from one sample sequenced in a study of T cells expressing NK-cell markers. Reanalyzing the 5' RACE reads, TCRdb keeps one entry per CDR3 protein, without DNA. The table lists about 260,000 distinct CDR3 sequences, with about 0.4% in the top ten. The sample comprised blood T cells: a sorted CD56 or NKG2C T cell subset, CD4+ or CD8+ T cells, or bulk PBMC T cells (not recorded which). These receptors were collected from a man younger than 30 in good health.

The chain joins TRBV6-1 to TRBJ1-1; the D gene TCRdb calls, TRBD1, cannot be checked with no DNA. This CDR3 has 12 amino acids. Looked up from germline, CDR1 is MNHNS and CDR2 is SASEGT. CDR3 sequence reads: CAIERGNTEAFF.

V gene TRBV4-1 combines with J gene TRBJ2-4; without DNA, the TCRdb call of TRBD1 cannot be checked. CDR1 and CDR2 (germline): MGHRA, YSYEKL. This CDR3 spans 14 amino acids. The CDR3 sequence: CASSTPGAKNIQYF.

The chain is built from TRBV6-5 and TRBJ2-4; TCRdb designates TRBD1, a call that cannot be tested without DNA. The CDR3 sequence is 14 residues long. Germline V gives CDR1 MNHEY, CDR2 SVGAGI. CDR3 sequence: CASSYSITGAKEYF.

The rearrangement joins TRBV12-3 or TRBV12-4 to TRBJ2-4. The CDR3 consists of 13 residues. The CDR3 spells CASRHSWGTIQYF.

The chain joins TRBV2 to TRBJ1-1. Germline V gene data show CDR1 as SNHLY and CDR2 as FYNNEI. This CDR3 has 15 residues. This CDR3 reads CASKIRRLSNTEAFF.

The chain combines TRBV24-1 with TRBJ2-3; no DNA is available, so the TRBD2 call from TCRdb remains unchecked. This CDR3 spans 14 amino acids. Germline lookup yields CDR1 KGHDR and CDR2 SFDVKD. The CDR3 here is CATMGASSTDTQYF.

The V and J genes are TRBV12-3 or TRBV12-4 and TRBJ2-7; lacking DNA, the TRBD1 call made by TCRdb goes unchecked. This CDR3 region has 12 residues. CDR3: CASSFRVYEQYF.

The CDR3 loop is CASSSTGDPNTEAFF. The genes are TRBV7-6 and TRBJ1-1; TCRdb indicates TRBD1, and absent DNA this call remains unverified. The CDR3 spans 15 residues. Looked up from germline, CDR1 is SGHVS and CDR2 is FNYEAQ.

CDR3 sequence reads: CASSPTGLVFNEQFF. The chain recombines TRBV7-2 with TRBJ2-1; there is no DNA to check the TCRdb D call of TRBD2. Germline lookup yields CDR1 SGHTA and CDR2 FQGNSA. The CDR3 is 15 residues long.

The gene calls are TRBV11-2 and TRBJ2-6. This CDR3 region has 16 residues. Germline CDR1 is SGHAT and CDR2 is FQNNGV. CDR3 sequence reads: CASSSYTRSGANVLTF.

The chain employs TRBV7-8 and TRBJ1-5; no DNA is available, so the TRBD1 call from TCRdb remains unchecked. Germline V gene data show CDR1 as SGHVS and CDR2 as FQNEAQ. This CDR3 is 16 amino acids long. The CDR3: CASSTLGTGSNQPQHF.

V usage is TRBV7-6 and J usage is TRBJ2-5; no DNA is available, so the TRBD2 call from TCRdb remains unchecked. Germline CDR1 and CDR2: SGHVS and FNYEAQ. CDR3 length: 15 residues. CDR3: CASSLPPGGEETQYF.

This chain uses TRBV7-2 with TRBJ1-1; TCRdb gives TRBD1 as the D gene, but with no DNA this cannot be confirmed. The CDR3 consists of 14 residues. CDR1 and CDR2 (germline): SGHTA, FQGNSA. The CDR3 protein is CASSWDSLNTEAFF. The variable domain in full, completed from reference TRBV7-2 and TRBJ1-1, reads GAGVSQSPSNKVTEKGKDVELRCDPISGHTALYWYRQSLGQGLEFLIYFQGNSAPDKSGLPSDRFSAERTGGSVSTLTIQRTQQEDSAVYLCASSWDSLNTEAFFGQGTRLTVV.

The V gene is TRBV20-1, the J gene TRBJ2-7; TCRdb lists TRBD2, though no DNA is available to test this call. The V gene's germline CDR1 is DFQATT and CDR2 SNEGSKA (reference sequence). This CDR3 is 14 amino acids long. The CDR3 reads CSASSTSGYYEQYF.

The chain uses TRBV18 and TRBJ2-1. Germline V lookup: CDR1 KGHSH, CDR2 LQKENI. CDR3 length: 16 residues. This CDR3 is CASSPPVGGSYNEQFF.

The gene calls are TRBV5-1 and TRBJ2-1; TCRdb selects TRBD2, and the lack of DNA leaves this call unchecked. The germline V gene encodes CDR1 SGHRS and CDR2 YFSETQ. The CDR3 totals 15 residues. The CDR3 sequence is CASSLGGAGRTEQFF.

The genes are TRBV5-6 and TRBJ2-2; TCRdb outputs TRBD1, but without DNA this stays unchecked. Looked up from germline, CDR1 is SGHDT and CDR2 is YYEEEE. The CDR3 totals 16 residues. The CDR3 region is CASRPLRQGATGELFF.

The gene calls are TRBV6-5 and TRBJ2-5; TCRdb calls TRBD2, which cannot be checked without DNA. Looked up from germline, CDR1 is MNHEY and CDR2 is SVGAGI. There are 16 residues in the CDR3. The CDR3 sequence is CARPGLAGGGEETQYF.